These 18 T cell receptor beta chains share one sample of origin, sequenced in a study of cytomegalovirus exposure and HLA in healthy donors (dated 2017 in TCRdb). Receptors were amplified or captured by the immunoSEQ multiplex PCR assay. For the multiplex PCR, a mixture combining 60 forward primers for TCR Vbeta segments and 13 reverse primers for TCR Jbeta segments was used. In TCRdb, the immuneACCESS table is reduced to in-frame sequences with V and J assigned. These tables do not hold every clone; where another copy was compared, an unresolved V gene accounts for under half, and the others remain unexplained. The sample table records tens of thousands of clones; 60% to 75% of these occur just once. More than 9.5% of the sample goes to the ten largest clones. Sequenced sample: PBMCs. These receptors were taken from a woman between 40 and 50 years old in good health and CMV-seropositive.

The chain carries TRBV11-2 and TRBJ1-2, with TRBD1 as a possible D gene (5 bases). The CDR3 extends over 14 amino acids. Germline V gene sequence: CDR1 SGHAT, CDR2 FQNNGV. V shed 0 bases and J shed 5 bases, with 10 bases lying between them. The CDR3 reads CASSLDRQTYGYTF. CDR3 in DNA: TGTGCCAGCAGCTTAGATCGACAGACTTATGGCTACACCTTC.

The chain combines TRBV6-5 with TRBJ1-1; no firm D call. Germline CDR1 is MNHEY and CDR2 is SVGAGI. Trimming stripped 4 bases from V and 5 bases from J, with 11 bases between. This CDR3 is 13 amino acids long. In DNA, the CDR3 is TGTGCCAGCAGTTTCCCCGGGAGTACTGAAGCTTTCTTT. Its translation is CASSFPGSTEAFF.

This clone came up a few times. The CDR3 spells CASSSGQARGDGYTF. The CDR3 DNA reads as TGCGCCAGCAGCTCGGGACAGGCTCGGGGGGATGGCTACACCTTC. The J gene is TRBJ1-2, the V gene TRBV5-1, with 8 positions matching TRBD1. This CDR3 spans 15 amino acids. The trim removed 3 bases at V and 6 bases at J, leaving 10 bases unmatched. The germline V gene has CDR1 SGHRS and CDR2 YFSETQ.

CDR3 region: CASSRLAVPKTNTGELFF. CDR3 DNA: TGTGCCAGCAGCAGACTAGCGGTTCCAAAAACGAACACCGGGGAGCTGTTTTTT. The genes are TRBV5-4 and TRBJ2-2; 9 positions agree with TRBD2. Germline trimming cut 4 bases from V and 0 bases from J; bases unmatched to any gene: 10. Germline values: CDR1 SGHNT, CDR2 YYREEE (reference sequence). There are 18 residues in the CDR3. The variable domain in full, with the rest retrieved from reference TRBV5-4 and TRBJ2-2, is ETGVTQSPTHLIKTRGQQVTLRCSSQSGHNTVSWYQQALGQGPQFIFQYYREEENGRGNFPPRFSGLQFPNYSSELNVNALELDDSALYLCASSRLAVPKTNTGELFFGEGSRLTVL.

J is TRBJ2-5 and V is TRBV5-1, with 7 nucleotides matching TRBD1. Losses at the gene ends were 4 bases for V and 3 bases for J; bases not matched to a gene: 3. The CDR3 runs to 13 residues. Germline CDR1 is SGHRS and CDR2 is YFSETQ. The CDR3, as DNA: TGCGCCAGCAGCCCTGGGACAGAAGAGACCCAGTACTTC. It yields the protein CASSPGTEETQYF.

Only one count was recorded for this clone. The chain couples TRBV7-3 to TRBJ2-7, with D possibly matching TRBD2 (7 bases). CDR3 length: 14 amino acids. Per the germline V gene, CDR1 is SGHTA and CDR2 is FQGTGA. With 2 bases removed from V and 5 bases from J, the gap between germline ends came to 13 bases. The CDR3 region has the DNA TGTGCCAGCAGCTTAGCGGGGGCCCACCACGAGCAGTACTTC. Translated: CASSLAGAHHEQYF. The whole variable domain, filled in from reference TRBV7-3 and TRBJ2-7, reads GAGVSQTPSNKVTEKGKYVELRCDPISGHTALYWYRQSLGQGPEFLIYFQGTGAADDSGLPNDRFFAVRPEGSVSTLKIQRTERGDSAVYLCASSLAGAHHEQYFGPGTRLTVT.

V usage is TRBV5-4 and J usage is TRBJ2-5; possibly TRBD1 for D (6 bases). The CDR3 has 13 amino acids. Trimming took off 5 bases at V and 4 bases at J, with 12 bases between the two ends. Germline CDR1 is SGHNT and CDR2 is YYREEE (reference sequence). The chain's CDR3 is CASSSQGPETQYF. The CDR3 region has the DNA TGTGCCAGCAGTTCCCAGGGGCCAGAGACCCAGTACTTC.

This clone was found a few times. The genes are TRBV5-4 and TRBJ2-2; D is unresolved. The CDR3 runs to 13 residues. Trimming took 3 bases from V and 0 from J, leaving 3 bases between them. Germline-derived CDR1 and CDR2 are SGHNT and YYREEE (reference sequence). In nucleotides, the CDR3 is TGTGCCAGCAGCTCCACGAACACCGGGGAGCTGTTTTTT. Translated: CASSSTNTGELFF.

The chain is built from TRBV5-1 and TRBJ1-1, with TRBD1 matching over 10 bases. The CDR3 consists of 13 residues. V was pared by 5 bases and J by 6 bases, with 4 bases of the junction left unmatched. Germline V CDR1 and CDR2: SGHRS, YFSETQ. For the CDR3, the DNA is TGCGCCAGCAGTCGACAGGGGGCGGCTGAAGCTTTCTTT. Translation: CASSRQGAAEAFF.

This chain connects TRBV5-1 to TRBJ2-2, with 13 bases aligning to TRBD2. Looked up from germline, CDR1 is SGHRS and CDR2 is YFSETQ. The CDR3 covers 16 residues. After removal of 5 bases from V and 4 bases from J, the junction contained 5 bases not matched to a gene. The CDR3 loop is CASSLGTSGTTGELFF. As DNA, the CDR3 is TGCGCCAGCAGTCTCGGGACTAGCGGGACCACCGGGGAGCTGTTTTTT.

The rearrangement uses TRBV30 and TRBJ2-6; D gene uncertain. Germline V CDR1 and CDR2: GTSNPN, SVGIG (reference sequence). The CDR3 extends over 15 amino acids. V lost 5 bases, J lost 2 bases, and 13 bases lay in between. The CDR3 reads CAWLLSVAGANVLTF. For the CDR3, the DNA is TGTGCCTGGCTACTTAGTGTCGCTGGGGCCAACGTCCTGACTTTC.

In its sample, this clone is large (0.1 to 1%). The gene calls are TRBV6-5 and TRBJ2-7; possible D gene TRBD2, 6 bases. Germline CDR1 MNHEY, CDR2 SVGAGI. The CDR3 is 15 amino acids. The V gene lost 2 bases and the J gene lost 5 bases, with 16 bases spanning the gap. The CDR3 loop reads CASSYRRGYSHEQYF. CDR3 in DNA: TGTGCCAGCAGTTACAGGCGGGGCTATTCCCACGAGCAGTACTTC.

The chain employs TRBV11-3 and TRBJ2-5; tentatively, D is TRBD2 (6 bases). Germline V gene data show CDR1 as SGHNT and CDR2 as YENEEA. Trimming took 5 bases from V and 5 from J, leaving 12 bases between them. The CDR3 covers 13 residues. CDR3 DNA sequence: TGTGCCAGCAGCAGAGGTGGGGGGGAGACCCAGTACTTC. Its translation is CASSRGGGETQYF.

The chain combines TRBV9 with TRBJ2-7, with D possibly being TRBD1 (6 bases). The germline gives CDR1 SGDLS, CDR2 YYNGEE. The V end was cut by 3 bases, the J end by 3 bases, with 10 bases between. The CDR3 loop spans 13 amino acids. CDR3 protein: CASSAGQNYEQYF. The CDR3 bases are TGTGCCAGCAGCGCCGGACAGAACTACGAGCAGTACTTC.

The chain recombines TRBV6-1 with TRBJ1-2, with 10 bases fitting TRBD1. CDR1 and CDR2 from the germline V gene are MNHNS and SASEGT. V shed 4 bases and J 4 bases; nucleotides not matched to a gene: 6. The CDR3 consists of 15 residues. The CDR3 nucleotides are TGTGCCAGCAGTGTGGGACAGGGGAAGTCCTATGGCTACACCTTC. It translates to CASSVGQGKSYGYTF.

The genes are TRBV5-6 and TRBJ2-7; D is possibly TRBD2 (6 bases). The ends were cut back, 4 bases at V and 3 bases at J, with 14 bases in the middle. The V gene's germline CDR1 is SGHDT and CDR2 YYEEEE. This CDR3 region has 14 residues. The CDR3 spells CASSDGTSDYEQYF. DNA for the CDR3: TGTGCCAGCAGCGACGGGACTTCCGACTACGAGCAGTACTTC.

The chain employs TRBV6-1 and TRBJ1-2; D gene uncertain. The V gene lost 1 base and the J gene lost 5 bases, with 17 bases spanning the gap. Germline V CDR1 and CDR2: MNHNS, SASEGT. CDR3 length: 16 residues. CDR3 loop: CASSEGFFGDPYGYTF. In nucleotides, the CDR3 is TGTGCCAGCAGTGAAGGATTCTTCGGTGATCCATATGGCTACACCTTC.

The chain carries TRBV29-1 and TRBJ2-1; maybe TRBD2 (6 bases). V lost 7 bases, J lost 6 bases, and 13 bases lay in between. The CDR3 runs to 12 residues. Germline assignment: CDR1 SQVTM and CDR2 ANQGSEA. CDR3: CSARTTSNEQFF. The CDR3 region has the DNA TGCAGCGCCCGGACTACCTCCAATGAGCAGTTCTTC.